Below are 10 T cell receptor beta chains sequenced from a single sample in a study of CD8+CD57+ T cells in acquired aplastic anemia. Profiling that covered TCR beta VDJ and CDR3 relied on genomic DNA as its template. TCRdb ran MiXCR on the reads and lists one entry per CDR3 protein. The data hold some 120,000 distinct CDR3 sequences, with 48% observed a single time. Material for sequencing was sorted CD4+, CD8+, or CD8+CD57+ T cells (not recorded which) from PBMCs. These receptors were obtained from a human donor in good health, serving as a control.

J is TRBJ1-5 and V is TRBV15; no reliable D call. There are 12 residues in the CDR3. Germline V gives CDR1 LNHNV, CDR2 YYDKDF (reference sequence). With 2 bases removed from V and 4 bases from J, the gap between germline ends came to 3 bases. CDR3 region: CATSRPNQPQHF. In DNA form, the CDR3 reads TGTGCCACCAGCAGACCTAATCAGCCCCAGCATTTT.

This clonotype was observed many times. CDR3 sequence reads: CASSVPGLAAYNEQFF. CDR3 bases: TGTGCCAGCAGCGTACCGGGACTAGCGGCCTACAATGAGCAGTTCTTC. The chain links TRBV9 to TRBJ2-1; 11 bases match TRBD2. CDR1 is SGDLS, CDR2 YYNGEE, per germline. V dropped 1 base and J dropped 2; count of bases not matched to a gene: 2. The CDR3 loop spans 16 amino acids.

This clonotype was seen ten or more times. The chain is built from TRBV11-2 and TRBJ2-1; D is possibly TRBD1 or TRBD2 (6 bases each). CDR3 length: 14 residues. Per the germline V gene, CDR1 is SGHAT and CDR2 is FQNNGV. V was trimmed by 7 bases and J by 6 bases, leaving 16 bases between them. The CDR3 reads CASTPRTAGNEQFF. The CDR3 DNA reads TGTGCCAGCACCCCCCGGACAGCGGGCAATGAGCAGTTCTTC.

This clonotype was counted ten times or more. This sequence joins TRBV20-1 and TRBJ2-4; 11 bases are a match to TRBD1. The CDR3 runs 14 residues. Germline assignment: CDR1 DFQATT and CDR2 SNEGSKA (reference sequence). The J segment lost 6 bases and the V segment lost 6 bases, leaving 7 bases of the junction unmatched. The CDR3 DNA follows: TGCAGTGCAAACGCCGGGACAGGGGGAAACATTCAGTACTTC. Protein sequence: CSANAGTGGNIQYF.

Concerning this clonotype itself: An end of the junction differs from the germline gene, which may be a read error. The J gene is TRBJ1-1, the V gene TRBV20-1, with 7 bases fitting TRBD1. The CDR3 spans 14 residues. Germline lookup yields CDR1 DFQATT and CDR2 SNEGSKA (reference sequence). The CDR3 reads CSARGDSMNTETFF. CDR3 sequence (DNA): TGCAGTGCTAGGGGGGACAGCATGAACACTGAAACTTTCTTT.

For this clonotype: This may be a read error: a much more frequent sequence differs by one nucleotide. The rearrangement joins TRBV9 to TRBJ1-1, with unresolved D. V lost 3 bases and J 3 bases, leaving 9 bases between the germline ends. The CDR3 is 13 amino acids. Germline lookup yields CDR1 SGDLS and CDR2 YYNGEE. Here the CDR3 reads CASSATYHTEAFF. DNA of the CDR3: TGTGCCAGCAGCGCGACATATCACACTGAAGCTTTCTTT.

The chain is built from TRBV6-2 or TRBV6-3 and TRBJ1-3; D not resolved. This CDR3 spans 14 amino acids. V dropped 4 bases and J dropped 3 bases, with 10 bases sitting between them. CDR1 and CDR2 (germline): MNHEY, SVGEGT. The CDR3 region is CASSFSGYGNTIYF. CDR3 nucleotides: TGTGCCAGCAGTTTCTCGGGTTATGGAAACACCATATATTTT.

As regards this clonotype: One end of the junction does not line up with germline, which may come from a read error. The rearrangement uses TRBV20-1 and TRBJ1-6; 8 bases fit TRBD1. Germline-derived CDR1 and CDR2 are DFQATT and SNEGSKA (reference sequence). This CDR3 has 15 residues. The CDR3 DNA reads as TGCAGTCCTAGTCTCCAGGGGGCGAGTAATTCACCCCTCCACTTT. It encodes CSPSLQGASNSPLHF.

The table lists this clonotype with many counts. This rearrangement joins TRBV4-2 to TRBJ2-2; 10 bases line up with TRBD2. The length of the CDR3 is 20 residues. CDR1 is LGHNA, CDR2 YNFKEQ, per germline. The V and J ends lost 4 bases and 0 bases, in that order; junction bases with no gene match: 14. The CDR3 protein is CASSPTPAPGLATNTGELFF. CDR3 nucleotides: TGTGCCAGCAGCCCCACCCCCGCCCCGGGACTAGCGACGAACACCGGGGAGCTGTTTTTT.

There are many counts of this clonotype. V usage is TRBV18 and J usage is TRBJ1-5, with a tentative D call TRBD1 (5 bases). The V gene's germline CDR1 is KGHSH and CDR2 LQKENI. The germline V and J ends were trimmed by 3 bases and 6 bases, with 15 bases remaining between them. The CDR3 sequence is 15 residues long. The DNA for the CDR3 is TGTGCCAGCTCACCGGCCCCGGGGGTTGGTCAGCCCCAGCATTTT. This translates into CASSPAPGVGQPQHF.